Detailed here is one T cell receptor (beta chain). Germline loops: CDR1 MNHEY, CDR2 SVGAGI. V shed 6 bases and J shed 4 bases, with 15 bases lying between them. This CDR3 is built from 14 residues. The data are from a study of CD8 T cells in Susac syndrome. Random hexamers were used to reverse transcribe 0.5 to 1 ug of RNA. Amplification of TCR beta CDR3 spanned 54 Vbeta and 13 Jbeta via immunoSEQ multiplex PCR. MiXCR, run by TCRdb on the immunoSEQ multiplex PCR reads, gives a single entry per CDR3 protein. The sample lists 160,000 or so distinct CDR3 sequences, around 95% occurring once. This clonotype was obtained from a human donor with multiple sclerosis. The sample taken for sequencing was CD8+ T cells from PBMCs. V and J are TRBV6-5 and TRBJ1-2; D remains unclear. The CDR3 bases are TGTGCCAGCAGCCCCTTTGGAAATTCCTATGGCTACACCTTC. This sequence encodes CASSPFGNSYGYTF.